Listed below are T cell receptor beta chains from one sample, sequenced in a study of blood T cell repertoires in COVID-19. Here immunoSEQ multiplex PCR was the method, and the copy in TCRdb shows in-frame clones only, minus some. This sample yields about 270,000 clones, of which approximately 92% are seen a single time; 2% to 3% belongs to the top ten. Sequences were obtained from PBMCs or T cells enriched from blood (not recorded which). The receptors here all came from a woman between 18 and 29 years old who had recovered from COVID-19. Each CDR3 is given with its conserved first and last residue. The D gene is left open where the match is weak. Size values are once, few and many counts, or a class for expanded clones, and some rows have none.

size,J,D,V,CDR3,DNA
NA,TRBJ2-5,NA,TRBV4-2,CASSQGPRETQYF,TGTGCCAGCAGCCAAGGGCCCCGAGAGACCCAGTACTTC
NA,TRBJ1-2,NA,TRBV14,CASSRRQGLVGHYGYTF,TGTGCCAGCAGCCGTCGCCAGGGTCTGGTCGGGCACTATGGCTACACCTTC
NA,TRBJ1-2,NA,TRBV5-8,CASSLGGYGYTF,TGTGCCAGCAGCTTGGGCGGGTATGGCTACACCTTC
NA,TRBJ1-2,TRBD1,TRBV19,CASYRGTTNGYTF,TGTGCCAGTTACAGGGGAACAACCAACGGCTACACCTTC
NA,TRBJ1-5,TRBD1,TRBV6-5,CASHRQGFGNQPQHF,TGTGCCAGCCACCGACAGGGGTTCGGCAATCAGCCCCAGCATTTT
NA,TRBJ1-2,NA,TRBV5-1,CASSLAGDYGYTF,TGCGCCAGCAGCTTGGCGGGGGACTATGGCTACACCTTC
NA,TRBJ1-6,TRBD1,TRBV19,CASSDRGNSPLHF,TGTGCCAGTAGCGACAGGGGGAATTCACCCCTCCACTTT
NA,TRBJ1-2,NA,TRBV29-1,CSVEQGPWGYTF,TGCAGCGTTGAACAGGGCCCTTGGGGCTACACCTTC
NA,TRBJ2-5,NA,TRBV25-1,CASSDAAGWTQYF,TGTGCCAGCAGTGATGCGGCGGGGTGGACCCAGTACTTC
NA,TRBJ2-5,NA,TRBV14,CASSLNGARETQYF,TGTGCCAGCAGCCTAAATGGGGCGCGAGAGACCCAGTACTTC
few,TRBJ1-5,NA,TRBV10-1,CASSKSGPQHF,TGCGCCAGCAGTAAGAGTGGGCCCCAGCATTTT
NA,TRBJ2-2,TRBD1,TRBV6-5,CASSLRGRTGELFF,TGTGCCAGCAGCCTCAGGGGGCGCACCGGGGAGCTGTTTTTT
NA,TRBJ1-1,NA,TRBV6-1,CASSEGRTEAFF,TGTGCCAGCAGTGAAGGGAGAACCGAAGCTTTCTTT
NA,TRBJ2-1,TRBD2,TRBV2,CASSEVDGGANEQFF,TGTGCCAGCAGTGAAGTCGACGGGGGGGCCAATGAGCAGTTCTTC
once,TRBJ2-1,TRBD2,TRBV6-5,CASRQLAGANNEQFF,TGTGCCAGCAGACAACTAGCGGGGGCGAACAATGAGCAGTTCTTC
NA,TRBJ2-3,NA,TRBV20-1,CSASRLRVDTQYF,TGCAGTGCTAGTAGGCTACGGGTAGATACGCAGTATTTT
NA,TRBJ1-4,TRBD1,TRBV4-1,CASSRTGDEKLFF,TGCGCCAGCAGTAGGACAGGGGATGAAAAACTGTTTTTT
NA,TRBJ2-3,NA,TRBV28,CASTGLVDTQYF,TGTGCCAGCACAGGGCTGGTAGATACGCAGTATTTT
NA,TRBJ1-2,TRBD1,TRBV19,CASSADRGTGYTF,TGTGCCAGTAGTGCAGACAGGGGTACTGGCTACACCTTC
NA,TRBJ2-5,TRBD1,TRBV12-5,CASGSQGAETQYF,TGTGCTAGTGGTTCACAGGGGGCTGAGACCCAGTACTTC
NA,TRBJ1-1,NA,TRBV19,CASRIMTGWNTEAFF,TGTGCCAGTAGAATTATGACAGGATGGAACACTGAAGCTTTCTTT
few,TRBJ2-1,TRBD1,TRBV18,CASSPGQGYNEQFF,TGTGCCAGCTCACCCGGACAGGGATACAATGAGCAGTTCTTC
NA,TRBJ2-3,TRBD2,TRBV4-1,CASSPLAGMADTQYF,TGCGCCAGCAGCCCACTAGCGGGGATGGCAGATACGCAGTATTTT
NA,TRBJ1-2,NA,TRBV24-1,CATSSTLGRGYTF,TGTGCCACCAGTTCGACCCTGGGCCGTGGCTACACCTTC